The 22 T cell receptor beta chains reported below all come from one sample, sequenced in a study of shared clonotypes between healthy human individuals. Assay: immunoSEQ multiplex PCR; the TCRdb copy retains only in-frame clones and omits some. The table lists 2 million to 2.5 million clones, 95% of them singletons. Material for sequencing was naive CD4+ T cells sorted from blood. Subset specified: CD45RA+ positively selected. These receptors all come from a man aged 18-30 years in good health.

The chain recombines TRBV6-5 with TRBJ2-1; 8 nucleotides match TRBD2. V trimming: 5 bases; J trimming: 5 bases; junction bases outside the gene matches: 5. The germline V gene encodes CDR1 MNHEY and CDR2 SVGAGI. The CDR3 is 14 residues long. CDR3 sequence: CASSRAGGHNEQFF. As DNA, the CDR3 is TGTGCCAGCAGTCGGGCGGGGGGCCACAATGAGCAGTTCTTC.

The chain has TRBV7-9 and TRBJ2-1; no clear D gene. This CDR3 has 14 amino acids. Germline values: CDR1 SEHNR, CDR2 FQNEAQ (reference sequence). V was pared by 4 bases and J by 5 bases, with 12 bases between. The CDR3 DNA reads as TGTGCCAGCAGCTCTGTTTCGGAAAACAATGAGCAGTTCTTC. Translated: CASSSVSENNEQFF.

The CDR3 DNA reads as TGTGCCAGCAGGCAAGGAGTCTCCTACAATGAGCAGTTCTTC. Translated: CASRQGVSYNEQFF. This sequence joins TRBV7-2 and TRBJ2-1, with unresolved D. Germline CDR1 is SGHTA and CDR2 is FQGNSA. The CDR3 has 14 amino acids. V dropped 6 bases and J dropped 0 bases, with 9 bases sitting between them.

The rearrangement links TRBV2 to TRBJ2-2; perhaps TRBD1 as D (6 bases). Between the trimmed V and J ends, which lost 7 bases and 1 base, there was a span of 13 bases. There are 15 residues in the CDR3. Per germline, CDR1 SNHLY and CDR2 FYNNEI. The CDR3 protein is CASTPGTLNTGELFF. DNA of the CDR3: TGTGCCAGCACACCCGGGACACTGAACACCGGGGAGCTGTTTTTT.

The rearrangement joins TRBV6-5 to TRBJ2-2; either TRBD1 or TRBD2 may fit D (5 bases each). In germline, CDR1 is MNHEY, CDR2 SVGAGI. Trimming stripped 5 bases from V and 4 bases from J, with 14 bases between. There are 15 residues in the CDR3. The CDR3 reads CASSALGVLTGELFF. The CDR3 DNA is TGTGCCAGCAGTGCCTTGGGGGTCCTCACCGGGGAGCTGTTTTTT.

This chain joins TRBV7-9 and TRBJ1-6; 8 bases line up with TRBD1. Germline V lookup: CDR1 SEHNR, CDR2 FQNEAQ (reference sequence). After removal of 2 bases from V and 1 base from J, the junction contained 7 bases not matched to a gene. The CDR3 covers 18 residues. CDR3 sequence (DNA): TGTGCCAGCAGCTTATCCCGACAGGGGAGGTCCTATAATTCACCCCTCCACTTT. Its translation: CASSLSRQGRSYNSPLHF.

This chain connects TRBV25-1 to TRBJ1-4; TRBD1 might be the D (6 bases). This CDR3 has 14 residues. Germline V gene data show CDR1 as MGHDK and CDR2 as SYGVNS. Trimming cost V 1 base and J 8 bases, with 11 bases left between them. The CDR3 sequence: CASSESGGQEKLFF. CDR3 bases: TGTGCCAGCAGTGAATCTGGGGGCCAGGAAAAACTGTTTTTT.

CDR3 sequence: CASSLAGGGEWSGEQYF. The CDR3 DNA reads as TGTGCCAGCAGCCTAGCGGGAGGTGGGGAATGGTCTGGAGAGCAGTACTTC. This chain links TRBV5-6 with TRBJ2-7; 11 positions agree with TRBD2. Germline CDR1 is SGHDT and CDR2 is YYEEEE. The CDR3 consists of 17 residues. The J segment lost 7 bases and the V segment lost 4 bases, leaving 16 bases of the junction unmatched.

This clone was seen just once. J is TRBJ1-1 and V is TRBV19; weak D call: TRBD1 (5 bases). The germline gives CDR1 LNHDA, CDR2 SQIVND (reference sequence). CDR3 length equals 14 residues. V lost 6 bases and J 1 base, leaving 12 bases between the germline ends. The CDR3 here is CASRLDGGNTEAFF. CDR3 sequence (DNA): TGTGCCAGTAGGTTAGACGGGGGGAACACTGAAGCTTTCTTT.

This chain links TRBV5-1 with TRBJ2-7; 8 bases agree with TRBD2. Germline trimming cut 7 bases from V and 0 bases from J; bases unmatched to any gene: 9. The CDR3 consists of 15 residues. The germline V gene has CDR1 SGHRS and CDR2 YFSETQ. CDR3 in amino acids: CASQPLAGSSYEQYF. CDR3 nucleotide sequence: TGCGCCAGCCAACCCTTAGCGGGGAGCTCCTACGAGCAGTACTTC.

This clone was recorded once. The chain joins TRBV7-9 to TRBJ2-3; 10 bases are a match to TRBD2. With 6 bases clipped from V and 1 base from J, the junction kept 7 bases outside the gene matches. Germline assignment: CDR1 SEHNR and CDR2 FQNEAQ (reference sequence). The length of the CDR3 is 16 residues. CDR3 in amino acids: CASRPRTSGRTDTQYF. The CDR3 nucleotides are TGTGCCAGCAGACCTCGGACTAGCGGCCGCACAGATACGCAGTATTTT.

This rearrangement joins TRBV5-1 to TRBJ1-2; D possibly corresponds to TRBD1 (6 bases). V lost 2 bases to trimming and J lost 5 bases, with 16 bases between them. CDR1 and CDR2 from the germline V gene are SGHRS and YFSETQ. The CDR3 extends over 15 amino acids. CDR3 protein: CASSLGGGTRYGYTF. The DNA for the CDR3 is TGCGCCAGCAGCTTAGGGGGAGGAACCAGGTATGGCTACACCTTC.

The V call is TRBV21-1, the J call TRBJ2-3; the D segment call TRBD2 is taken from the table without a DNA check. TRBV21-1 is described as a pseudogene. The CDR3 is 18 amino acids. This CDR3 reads CASSTRRNVGGATDTQYF. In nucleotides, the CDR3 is TGTGCCAGCAGCACCCGGCGGAACGTCGGGGGGGCAACAGATACGCAGTATTTT.

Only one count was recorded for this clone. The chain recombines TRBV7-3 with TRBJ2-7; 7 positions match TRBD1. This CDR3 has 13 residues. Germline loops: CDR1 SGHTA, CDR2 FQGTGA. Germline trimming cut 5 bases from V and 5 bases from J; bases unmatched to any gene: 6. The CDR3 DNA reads TGTGCCAGCAGCCGACAGGGTTGGGACGAGCAGTACTTC. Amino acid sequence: CASSRQGWDEQYF.

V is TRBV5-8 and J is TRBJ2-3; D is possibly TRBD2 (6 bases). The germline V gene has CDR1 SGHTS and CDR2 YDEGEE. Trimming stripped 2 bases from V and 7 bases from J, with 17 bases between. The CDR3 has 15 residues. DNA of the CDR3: TGTGCCAGCAGCTTTGGGTGGCGGGGAAATAATACGCAGTATTTT. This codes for CASSFGWRGNNTQYF.

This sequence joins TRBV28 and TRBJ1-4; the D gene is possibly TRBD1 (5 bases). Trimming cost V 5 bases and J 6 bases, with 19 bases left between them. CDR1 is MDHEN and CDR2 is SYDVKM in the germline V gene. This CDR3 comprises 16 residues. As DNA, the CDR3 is TGTGCCAGCAGTCTGTATTCAGGGCATTACGATGAAAAACTGTTTTTT. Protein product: CASSLYSGHYDEKLFF.

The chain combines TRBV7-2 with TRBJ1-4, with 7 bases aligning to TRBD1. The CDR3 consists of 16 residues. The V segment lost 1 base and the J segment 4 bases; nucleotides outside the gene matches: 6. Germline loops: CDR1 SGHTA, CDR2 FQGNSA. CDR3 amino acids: CASSLVTGVVNEKLFF. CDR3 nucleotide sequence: TGTGCCAGCAGCTTAGTTACAGGGGTCGTTAATGAAAAACTGTTTTTT.

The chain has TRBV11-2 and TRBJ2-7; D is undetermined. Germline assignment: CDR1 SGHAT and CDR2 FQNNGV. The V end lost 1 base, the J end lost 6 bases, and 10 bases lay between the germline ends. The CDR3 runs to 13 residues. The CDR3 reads CASSLAFSPEQYF. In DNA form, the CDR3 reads TGTGCCAGCAGCTTAGCCTTTTCACCCGAGCAGTACTTC.

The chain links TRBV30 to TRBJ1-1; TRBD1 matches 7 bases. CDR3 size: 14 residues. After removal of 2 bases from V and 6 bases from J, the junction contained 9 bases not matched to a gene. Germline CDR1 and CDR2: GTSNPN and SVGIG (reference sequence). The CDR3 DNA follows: TGTGCCTGGAGTCCTCCAGGGGGGAATCCTGAAGCTTTCTTT. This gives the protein CAWSPPGGNPEAFF.

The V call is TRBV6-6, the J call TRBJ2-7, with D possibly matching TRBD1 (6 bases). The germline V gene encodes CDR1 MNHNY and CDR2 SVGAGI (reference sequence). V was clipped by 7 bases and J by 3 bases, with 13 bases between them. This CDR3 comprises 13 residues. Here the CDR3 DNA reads TGTGCCAGCACTAACAGGGATCTCTACGAGCAGTACTTC. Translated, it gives CASTNRDLYEQYF.

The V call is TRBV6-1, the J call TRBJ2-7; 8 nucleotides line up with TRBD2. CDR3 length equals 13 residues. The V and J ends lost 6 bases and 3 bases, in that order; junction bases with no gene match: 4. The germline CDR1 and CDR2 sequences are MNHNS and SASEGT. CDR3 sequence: CASRAGAIYEQYF. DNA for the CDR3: TGTGCCAGCAGAGCGGGGGCGATCTACGAGCAGTACTTC.

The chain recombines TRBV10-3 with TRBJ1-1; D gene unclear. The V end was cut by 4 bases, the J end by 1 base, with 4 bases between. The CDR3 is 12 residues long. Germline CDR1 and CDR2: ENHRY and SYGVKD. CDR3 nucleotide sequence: TGTGCCATCAGTGGGAAGAACACTGAAGCTTTCTTT. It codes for CAISGKNTEAFF.